Below are 9 T cell receptor beta chains sequenced from a single sample in a study of cytomegalovirus exposure and HLA in healthy donors. Amplification used 60 Vbeta primers and 13 Jbeta primers. Here immunoSEQ multiplex PCR was the method, and the copy in TCRdb shows in-frame clones only, minus some. The sample records some 200,000 clones, around three quarters being singletons. The sample taken for sequencing was PBMCs. The source is a woman aged 45-60 years in good health and CMV-seronegative.

The chain links TRBV15 to TRBJ2-7; 7 bases agree with TRBD1. The length of the CDR3 is 16 residues. J gave up 5 bases and V 2 bases, and 12 bases lay outside the gene matches. Germline assignment: CDR1 LNHNV and CDR2 YYDKDF (reference sequence). Written as DNA, the CDR3 is TGTGCCACCAGCAGACCCTTAACGACAGGGTTCCACGAGCAGTACTTC. Translating gives CATSRPLTTGFHEQYF.

The CDR3 protein is CASSPMGGGTDTQYF. Written as DNA, the CDR3 is TGTGCCAGCAGCCCCATGGGCGGGGGGACAGATACGCAGTATTTT. The rearrangement uses TRBV6-1 and TRBJ2-3, with 8 bases aligning to TRBD2. The CDR3 is made up of 15 amino acids. CDR1 and CDR2 (germline): MNHNS, SASEGT. V dropped 6 bases and J dropped 3; count of bases not matched to a gene: 8.

The chain combines TRBV7-9 with TRBJ2-1; 14 nucleotides align to TRBD2. CDR3 length equals 17 residues. Germline V gene data show CDR1 as SEHNR and CDR2 as FQNEAQ (reference sequence). With 5 bases clipped from V and 5 bases from J, the junction kept 8 bases outside the gene matches. CDR3 sequence: CASSPWTSGRPNNEQFF. The CDR3 region has the DNA TGTGCCAGCAGCCCCTGGACTAGCGGGAGGCCCAACAATGAGCAGTTCTTC.

To note about this clone: One junction end does not reproduce the germline sequence, and a read error may be involved. The V call is TRBV7-9, the J call TRBJ2-5; 14 positions match TRBD2. The CDR3 is made up of 17 amino acids. Per the germline V gene, CDR1 is SEHNR and CDR2 is FQNEAQ (reference sequence). CDR3 residues: CSSSPAGLAGVVETQYF. The CDR3, as DNA: TGTTCCAGCAGCCCCGCGGGACTAGCGGGAGTAGTAGAGACCCAGTACTTC.

This clone was found a few times. The V gene is TRBV19, the J gene TRBJ2-7; 13 positions match TRBD2. Trimming at V came to 9 bases and at J to 7 bases, leaving 3 bases not matched to a gene. The germline V gene encodes CDR1 LNHDA and CDR2 SQIVND (reference sequence). CDR3 size: 12 residues. The CDR3 region has the DNA TGTGCCAGGGGACTAGCGGGGAAGGAGCAGTACTTC. The encoded protein is CARGLAGKEQYF.

The chain uses TRBV7-2 and TRBJ2-3; 11 bases fit TRBD2. The V segment lost 4 bases and the J segment 6 bases; nucleotides outside the gene matches: 12. The germline CDR1 and CDR2 sequences are SGHTA and FQGNSA. The CDR3 has 17 amino acids. In nucleotides, the CDR3 is TGTGCCAGCAGCTCCTGGGTAGCGGGAGGGGTGATGGATACGCAGTATTTT. It encodes CASSSWVAGGVMDTQYF.

CDR3 sequence reads: CASSGRTGRVNGYTF. The DNA of the CDR3 is TGTGCCAGCAGTGGGCGGACAGGGAGAGTGAATGGCTACACCTTC. This rearrangement joins TRBV27 to TRBJ1-2, with 8 bases fitting TRBD1. The germline V gene has CDR1 MNHEY and CDR2 SMNVEV (reference sequence). The CDR3 runs 15 residues. The V gene end was trimmed by 5 bases and the J gene end by 6 bases; junction bases not matched to a gene: 11.

The chain couples TRBV25-1 to TRBJ2-1, with 13 bases that match TRBD2. CDR1 is MGHDK, CDR2 SYGVNS, per germline. The CDR3 runs 15 residues. Trimming removed 4 bases from V and 7 bases from J; junction bases left unmatched: 4. Here the CDR3 DNA reads TGTGCCAGCAGTGGACGGACTAGCGGGAGTAATGAGCAGTTCTTC. As protein: CASSGRTSGSNEQFF.

The gene calls are TRBV5-5 and TRBJ1-3, with D hard to call. The germline V gene has CDR1 SGHKS and CDR2 YYEKEE (reference sequence). The CDR3 extends over 15 amino acids. Trimming shortened V by 6 bases and J by 0 bases, and 13 bases separated the two germline ends. The CDR3 DNA follows: TGTGCCAGCACCCCCCGCGGAGACTCTGGAAACACCATATATTTT. It yields the protein CASTPRGDSGNTIYF.